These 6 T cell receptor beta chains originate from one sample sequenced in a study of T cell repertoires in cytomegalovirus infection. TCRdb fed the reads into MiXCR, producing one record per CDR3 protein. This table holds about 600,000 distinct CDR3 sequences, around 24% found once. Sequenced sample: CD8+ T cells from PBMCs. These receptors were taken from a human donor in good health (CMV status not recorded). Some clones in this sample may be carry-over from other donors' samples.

The CDR3 nucleotides are TGCAGCGTTGTTTTGGCGGGGCCACCCTACGAGCAGTACTTC. Protein: CSVVLAGPPYEQYF. The V and J genes are TRBV29-1 and TRBJ2-7; TRBD2 is a possible D gene (6 bases). The CDR3 spans 14 residues. Trimming left V 4 bases short and J 2 bases short, with 15 bases between. CDR1 is SQVTM and CDR2 is ANQGSEA in the germline V gene.

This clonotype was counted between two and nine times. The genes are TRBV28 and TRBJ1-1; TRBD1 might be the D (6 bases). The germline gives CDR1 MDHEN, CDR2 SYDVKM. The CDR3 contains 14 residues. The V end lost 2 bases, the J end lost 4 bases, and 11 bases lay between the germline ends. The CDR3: CASSLRGGVTEAFF. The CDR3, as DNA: TGTGCCAGCAGTTTACGAGGGGGGGTCACTGAAGCTTTCTTT.

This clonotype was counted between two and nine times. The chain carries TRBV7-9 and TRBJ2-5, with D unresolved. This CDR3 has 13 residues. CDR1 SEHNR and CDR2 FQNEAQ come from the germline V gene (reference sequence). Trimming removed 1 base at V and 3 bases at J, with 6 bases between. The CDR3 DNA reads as TGTGCCAGCAGCTTAGATACCGAAGAGACCCAGTACTTC. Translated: CASSLDTEETQYF.

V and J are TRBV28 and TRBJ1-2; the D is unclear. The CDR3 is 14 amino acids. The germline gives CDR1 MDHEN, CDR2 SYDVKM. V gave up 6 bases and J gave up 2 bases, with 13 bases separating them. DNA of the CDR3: TGTGCCAGCAGCCCTAACCACGGAAACTATGGCTACACCTTC. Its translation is CASSPNHGNYGYTF.

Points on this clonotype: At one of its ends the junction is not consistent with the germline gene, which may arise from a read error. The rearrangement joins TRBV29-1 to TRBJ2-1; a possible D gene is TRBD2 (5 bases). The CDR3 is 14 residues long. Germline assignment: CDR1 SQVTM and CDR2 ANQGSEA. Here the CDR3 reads CSVEDGYGVNEQFF. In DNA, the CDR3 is TGCAGCGTAGAAGACGGGTACGGGGTCAATGAGCAGTTCTTC.

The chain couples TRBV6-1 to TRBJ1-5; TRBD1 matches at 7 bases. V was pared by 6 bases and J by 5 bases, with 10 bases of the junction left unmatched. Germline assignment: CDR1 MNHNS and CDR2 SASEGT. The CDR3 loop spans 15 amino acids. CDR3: CASRAWGQRDQPQHF. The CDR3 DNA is TGTGCCAGCAGGGCCTGGGGACAGCGGGATCAGCCCCAGCATTTT.